Below, 9 T cell receptor beta chains from the same sample are listed, as sequenced in a study of blood T cell repertoires in COVID-19. TCRdb's table, derived via immunoSEQ multiplex PCR, lists solely in-frame clones and lacks some. Counted here are about 170,000 clones, approximately 80% occurring once; the ten biggest clones make up 5.5% to 7.5%. The material sequenced was peripheral blood. The receptors shown here come from a woman aged 40 to 50 with COVID-19, enrolled during active disease.

The CDR3 DNA reads TGCGCCAGCAGCTTGTCCCAGGGCTTCGGGGAGCTGTTTTTT. This translates into CASSLSQGFGELFF. The chain has TRBV5-1 and TRBJ2-2; a possible D gene is TRBD1 (5 bases). This CDR3 region has 14 residues. Deletions cut 1 base from V and 7 bases from J, with 11 bases between. Germline V gene lookup returns CDR1 SGHRS and CDR2 YFSETQ. Looking up the rest from reference TRBV5-1 and TRBJ2-2 gives the full variable domain: KAGVTQTPRYLIKTRGQQVTLSCSPISGHRSVSWYQQTPGQGLQFLFEYFSETQRNKGNFPGRFSGRQFSNSRSEMNVSTLELGDSALYLCASSLSQGFGELFFGEGSRLTVL.

J is TRBJ1-1 and V is TRBV20-1; no clear D gene. Germline lookup yields CDR1 DFQATT and CDR2 SNEGSKA (reference sequence). V was cut by 3 bases and J by 4 bases, with 9 bases left in between. The length of the CDR3 is 12 residues. The CDR3, as DNA: TGCAGTGCTAGTAGGAGTAGCACTGAAGCTTTCTTT. Translated, it gives CSASRSSTEAFF.

This chain joins TRBV11-2 and TRBJ2-7; 7 bases align to TRBD2. The CDR3 totals 18 residues. Unmatched junction bases numbered 11, after V lost 0 bases and J lost 0 bases. CDR1 SGHAT and CDR2 FQNNGV come from the germline V gene. CDR3: CASSLDLRVGGGSYEQYF. CDR3 DNA: TGTGCCAGCAGCTTAGATCTAAGGGTTGGCGGGGGCTCCTACGAGCAGTACTTC.

This clone was observed once. The rearrangement links TRBV7-9 to TRBJ2-7; 10 bases line up with TRBD1. The CDR3 is 16 amino acids. With V trimmed by 4 bases and J by 1 base, 7 bases remained unmatched. Per the germline V gene, CDR1 is SEHNR and CDR2 is FQNEAQ (reference sequence). The CDR3 sequence: CASSSAGDRGSYEQYF. For the CDR3, the DNA is TGTGCCAGCAGCTCGGCCGGGGACAGGGGTTCCTACGAGCAGTACTTC.

This clone was observed once. The rearrangement uses TRBV5-1 and TRBJ1-2; D gene ambiguous. This CDR3 has 13 amino acids. V lost 0 bases and J lost 8, with 11 bases in between. Germline loops: CDR1 SGHRS, CDR2 YFSETQ. The CDR3 here is CASSLGSLEGYTF. The CDR3 DNA sequence: TGCGCCAGCAGCTTGGGGAGTTTGGAGGGCTACACCTTC.

The gene calls are TRBV6-6 and TRBJ1-6; 10 nucleotides align to TRBD1. Germline V gives CDR1 MNHNY, CDR2 SVGAGI (reference sequence). The V and J ends lost 5 bases and 9 bases, in that order; junction bases with no gene match: 7. The CDR3 has 15 amino acids. CDR3 protein: CASSGSTGGASPLHF. The CDR3 DNA is TGTGCCAGCAGTGGATCGACAGGGGGCGCTTCACCCCTCCACTTT.

This clone was picked up one time. V and J are TRBV29-1 and TRBJ2-3; 10 bases map to TRBD2. CDR1 SQVTM and CDR2 ANQGSEA come from the germline V gene. V lost 6 bases to trimming and J lost 2 bases; unmatched junction nucleotides: 14. This CDR3 is built from 17 residues. CDR3 nucleotide sequence: TGCAGCGTCCGGGGGCTAGCGGGAGTAGGGGCCACAGATACGCAGTATTTT. It specifies CSVRGLAGVGATDTQYF.

The genes are TRBV2 and TRBJ2-5, with 7 bases lining up with TRBD1. The CDR3 consists of 14 residues. Germline CDR1 and CDR2: SNHLY and FYNNEI. Unmatched junction bases numbered 9, after V lost 6 bases and J lost 5 bases. Here the CDR3 DNA reads TGTGCCAGCAGATGGGGACAGACGCTGGAGACCCAGTACTTC. It encodes CASRWGQTLETQYF.

The J gene is TRBJ2-1, the V gene TRBV15, with D possibly TRBD2 on 5 matching bases. CDR1 LNHNV and CDR2 YYDKDF come from the germline V gene (reference sequence). CDR3 length: 17 amino acids. V lost 0 bases, J lost 4 bases, and 16 bases lay in between. The CDR3: CATSRDSYGISYNEQFF. CDR3 in DNA: TGTGCCACCAGCAGAGATTCTTACGGGATTTCTTACAATGAGCAGTTCTTC.